This T cell receptor (beta chain) was sequenced during a study of cytomegalovirus exposure and HLA in healthy donors. Overall study: Among the approximately 400 genotyped donors, around 81% were placed in the Caucasian-associated ancestry cluster. General study points: A later analysis reportedly found fewer N-insertions in an Asian-associated ancestry cluster than the roughly 680-donor mean.

Healthy bone marrow donors supplied every sample. About this clone itself: Its specificity is unknown.

CDR1 MGHDK and CDR2 SYGVNS come from the germline V gene. This CDR3 comprises 14 residues. V gave up 4 bases and J gave up 4 bases; unmatched junction bases: 6. PCR amplification relied on 60 Vbeta primers (plus 13 Jbeta primers). How the authors handled the data: Among the unique TCR beta chains that a later analysis counted, 75 million to 85 million in all, roughly 9.9 million were shared. TCRdb's table, derived via immunoSEQ multiplex PCR, lists solely in-frame clones and lacks some. V and J calls and clone size are those listed in that table; D and trimming were worked out from the DNA. The data hold 110,000 or so clones, with over 70% observed a single time.

Sequenced: PBMCs. The V call is TRBV25-1, the J call TRBJ2-5; 7 bases match TRBD1. This clonotype was sampled from a woman aged 40 to 49 in good health and CMV-seropositive. In DNA, the CDR3 is TGTGCCAGCAGTGGGGCAGGGGGAGTAGAGACCCAGTACTTC. It is translated as CASSGAGGVETQYF.